This TCR beta chain comes out of a study of blood T cells in healthy people across ages. Study at large: Template switching retrieved approximately one barcoded beta molecule for each two T cells.

Germline CDR1 and CDR2: SQVTM and ANQGSEA. The CDR3 runs to 14 residues. The V end lost 4 bases, the J end lost 2 bases, and 12 bases lay between the germline ends. Study-wide points: Diversity figures derived from one million T cells were judged to underestimate the true value.

In the case of this clonotype: Antigen: not known.

The authors ran a second PCR of roughly 7 to 11 cycles using a sample-barcoded 5' primer and a J-beta primer mix. The study obtained at least 3 million CDR3-containing paired-end reads from every sample. TCRdb used MiXCR to reprocess the 5' RACE reads, holding one entry per CDR3 protein. In the table there are approximately 760,000 distinct CDR3 sequences, 20% to 25% of which are singletons. Donors were healthy Caucasian individuals from Russia aged about 6 to 90. These same data were also listed under a study on T cells of mothers and their children.

The receptor comes from a boy aged 5-17 years in good health. Source material: blood. This chain uses TRBV29-1 with TRBJ2-4; maybe TRBD2 (5 bases). CDR3 bases: TGCAGCGTTGTCGGGGTGCTCACCAAAAACATTCAGTACTTC. It is translated as CSVVGVLTKNIQYF.